This entry describes one TCR beta chain. The record originates from a study of blood T cell repertoires in COVID-19. Study as a whole: T cells, B-cell-depleted T cells, or PBMCs provided the cDNA or gDNA that served as material.

Original data processing: Cell counts per sample came from amplifying reference gene primers. The table came from immunoSEQ multiplex PCR; TCRdb's copy has only in-frame clones and leaves some out. V, J and clone size derive from that table, while D and trimming were established from the DNA sequence. The table records about 50,000 clones, approximately 85% of them present only once. Germline V gives CDR1 SNHLY, CDR2 FYNNEI. The CDR3 loop spans 17 amino acids. V lost 7 bases to trimming and J lost 0 bases, with 20 bases between them. The specimen was peripheral blood. The chain combines TRBV2 with TRBJ2-3; maybe TRBD2 (6 bases). This sequence was found in a man in his sixties with acute or convalescent COVID-19. This CDR3 reads CASMWTGLPDSTDTQYF. The CDR3 nucleotides read TGTGCCAGCATGTGGACGGGACTCCCAGATAGCACAGATACGCAGTATTTT. The full variable domain, with the rest looked up from reference TRBV2 and TRBJ2-3, is EPEVTQTPSHQVTQMGQEVILRCVPISNHLYFYWYRQILGQKVEFLVSFYNNEISEKSEIFDDQFSVERPDGSNFTLKIRSTKLEDSAMYFCASMWTGLPDSTDTQYFGPGTRLTVL.